This record covers a single TCR beta chain. Its antigen is currently not known. Per-nucleotide qualities are absent, and no much larger clonotype sits a single base away. Libraries were prepared through the immunoSEQ multiplex PCR assay. Deep sequencing of rearranged TCR beta loci, alongside multiparametric flow cytometry, was used to profile T cell repertoires. Drawn from immuneACCESS, this table holds only the in-frame rearrangements with V and J called that TCRdb kept. Clones are partly lost; checked studies trace under half to an unresolved V gene and leave the rest unexplained. Present in this sample are 40,000 to 45,000 clones, around 84% of which were seen just once. The ten most abundant clones make up about 9.4% of the sample. This sample was taken from a study of lymphopenia after photon versus proton radiotherapy (dated by TCRdb to between 2019 and 2020). The study in broad terms: Photon and proton radiation therapy were compared by the study for their immunological effects in patients with gastrointestinal tumors who developed high-grade lymphopenia. A cohort of around 18 patients with gastrointestinal tumors who received either photon or proton therapy and subsequently developed lymphopenia was included. The study was designed to characterize how the impact on the immune system differs between the two radiation modalities.

Paper-wide results and their limitations: After the lymphocyte count nadir, oligoclonal expansion, especially of CD8+ Temra cells, was observed in photon-treated repertoires, and the drop in diversity was driven by this expansion. The survival association was examined only in patients who died, and the authors described better survival with proton therapy as a possibility, not as a demonstrated result. Proton-treated patients stayed relatively stable during treatment, while photon-treated patients lost naive T cells and TCR diversity and gained effector/memory populations. Across the cohort, an inverse correlation was found between a larger post-nadir drop in TCR diversity and overall survival time among patients who died.

V was cut back by 5 bases and J by 8 bases, leaving a gap of 21 bases between them. CDR1 MDHEN and CDR2 SYDVKM were looked up in the germline V gene. Taken from cysteine to phenylalanine, the CDR3 has 16 residues. This entry keeps only the CDR3 DNA: 48 bases, framed from base 1. This chain is built from TRBV28 and TRBJ1-4, and perhaps TRBD1 as D gene, on 6 matching bases. This clonotype was sampled from a woman in her 70s with pancreatic cancer. Some clones in this sample may be carry-over from other donors' samples. The sequencing used peripheral blood, collected from a patient treated with proton-based radiotherapy. For the CDR3, the sequence is CASSPNMGRGEEKLFF. The DNA sequence is TGTGCCAGCAGTCCCAACATGGGCAGGGGAGAGGAAAAACTGTTTTTT.